This T cell receptor beta chain appears in the sequencing data of a study of T cell responses to AZD1222 COVID-19 vaccine. Study observations and caveats: After two AZD1222 doses, spike-specific TCR breadth and depth rose versus day 0. At baseline, just five or six AZD1222 recipients tested seropositive.

Repertoires were generated with immunoSEQ multiplex PCR, while TCRdb's copy carries only in-frame clones and drops some. Of 150,000 to 200,000 clones in the sample, around 93% are singletons; the top ten hold less than 2.5%. The V end lost 6 bases, the J end lost 12 bases, and 12 bases lay between the germline ends. CDR1 and CDR2 from the germline V gene are SQVTM and ANQGSEA. This CDR3 has 10 residues. In the case of this clone: Its antigen is currently unknown.

The chain is built from TRBV29-1 and TRBJ2-1; D gene ambiguous. Source: peripheral blood, taken on day 0 of AZD1222 vaccination. The source of this sequence is an adult in good health. The CDR3 nucleotides are TGCAGCGTCTCGGTTGGGTGGCAGTTCTTC. Translating it yields CSVSVGWQFF.